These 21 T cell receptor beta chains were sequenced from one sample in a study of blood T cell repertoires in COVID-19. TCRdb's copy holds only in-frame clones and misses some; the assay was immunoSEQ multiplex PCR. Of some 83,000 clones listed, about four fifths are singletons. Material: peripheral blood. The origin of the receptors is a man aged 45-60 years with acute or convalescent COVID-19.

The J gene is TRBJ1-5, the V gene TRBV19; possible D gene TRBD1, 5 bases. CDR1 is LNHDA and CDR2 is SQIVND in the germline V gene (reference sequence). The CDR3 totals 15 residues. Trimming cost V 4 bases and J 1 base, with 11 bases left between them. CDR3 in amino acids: CASSTTGGSNQPQHF. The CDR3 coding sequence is TGTGCCAGTAGTACAACAGGAGGGAGCAATCAGCCCCAGCATTTT.

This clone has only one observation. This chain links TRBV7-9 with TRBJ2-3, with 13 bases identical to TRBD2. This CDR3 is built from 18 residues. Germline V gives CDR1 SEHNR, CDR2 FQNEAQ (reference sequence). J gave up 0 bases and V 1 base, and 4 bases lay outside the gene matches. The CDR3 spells CASSLGLAGGTSTDTQYF. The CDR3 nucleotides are TGTGCCAGCAGCTTAGGACTAGCGGGAGGCACTAGCACAGATACGCAGTATTTT.

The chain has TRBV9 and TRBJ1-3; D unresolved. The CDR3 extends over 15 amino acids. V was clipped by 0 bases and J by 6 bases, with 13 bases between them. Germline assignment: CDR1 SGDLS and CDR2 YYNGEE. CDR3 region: CASSVDQGRENTIYF. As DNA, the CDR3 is TGTGCCAGCAGCGTAGATCAAGGGAGGGAAAACACCATATATTTT.

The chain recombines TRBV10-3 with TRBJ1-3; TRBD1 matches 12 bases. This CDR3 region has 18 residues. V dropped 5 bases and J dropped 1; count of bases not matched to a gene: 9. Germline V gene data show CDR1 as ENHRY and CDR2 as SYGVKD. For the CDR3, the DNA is TGTGCCATCAGTAAGGGACAGGGGGCGATGAGTTCTGGAAACACCATATATTTT. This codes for CAISKGQGAMSSGNTIYF.

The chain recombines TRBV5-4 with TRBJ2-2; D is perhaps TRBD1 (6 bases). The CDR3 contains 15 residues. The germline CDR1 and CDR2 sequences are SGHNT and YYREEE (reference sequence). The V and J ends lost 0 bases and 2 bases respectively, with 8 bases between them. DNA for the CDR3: TGTGCCAGCAGCTTGGGGACAGAAAACACCGGGGAGCTGTTTTTT. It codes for CASSLGTENTGELFF.

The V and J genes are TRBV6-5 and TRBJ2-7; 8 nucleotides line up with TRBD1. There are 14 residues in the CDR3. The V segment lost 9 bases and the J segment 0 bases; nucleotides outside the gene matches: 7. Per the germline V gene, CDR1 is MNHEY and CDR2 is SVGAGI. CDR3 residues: CASGQGLFSYEQYF. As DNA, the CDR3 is TGTGCCAGTGGACAGGGCCTTTTCTCCTACGAGCAGTACTTC.

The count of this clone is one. This CDR3 is CASSYSASSYEQYF. DNA of the CDR3: TGTGCCAGCAGTTACTCGGCCAGCTCCTACGAGCAGTACTTC. V and J are TRBV6-5 and TRBJ2-7, with unresolved D. This CDR3 has 14 amino acids. V was cut by 0 bases and J by 0 bases, with 6 bases left in between. Germline V gives CDR1 MNHEY, CDR2 SVGAGI.

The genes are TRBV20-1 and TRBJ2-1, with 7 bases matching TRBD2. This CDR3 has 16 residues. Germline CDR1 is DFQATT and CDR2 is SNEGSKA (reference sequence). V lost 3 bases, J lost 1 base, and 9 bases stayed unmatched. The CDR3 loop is CSASTRRELSYNEQFF. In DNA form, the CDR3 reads TGCAGTGCTAGTACGCGGCGGGAGTTATCCTACAATGAGCAGTTCTTC.

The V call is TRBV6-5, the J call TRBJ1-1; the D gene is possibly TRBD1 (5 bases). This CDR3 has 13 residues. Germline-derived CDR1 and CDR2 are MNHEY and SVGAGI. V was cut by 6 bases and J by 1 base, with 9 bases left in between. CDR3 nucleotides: TGTGCCAGCAGCGCAGGGTCGAACACTGAAGCTTTCTTT. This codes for CASSAGSNTEAFF.

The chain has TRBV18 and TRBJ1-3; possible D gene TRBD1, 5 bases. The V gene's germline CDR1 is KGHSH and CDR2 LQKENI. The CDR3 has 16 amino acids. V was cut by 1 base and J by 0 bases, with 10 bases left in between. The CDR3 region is CASSPLEGSSGNTIYF. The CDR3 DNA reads TGTGCCAGCTCACCACTGGAGGGGAGCTCTGGAAACACCATATATTTT.

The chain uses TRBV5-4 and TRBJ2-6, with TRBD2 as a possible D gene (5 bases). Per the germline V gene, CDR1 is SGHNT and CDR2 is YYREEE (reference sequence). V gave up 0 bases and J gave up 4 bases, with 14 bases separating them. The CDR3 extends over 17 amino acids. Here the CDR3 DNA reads TGTGCCAGCAGCTTGGAGGTTGCGGAGGCGGGGGCCAACGTCCTGACTTTC. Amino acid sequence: CASSLEVAEAGANVLTF.

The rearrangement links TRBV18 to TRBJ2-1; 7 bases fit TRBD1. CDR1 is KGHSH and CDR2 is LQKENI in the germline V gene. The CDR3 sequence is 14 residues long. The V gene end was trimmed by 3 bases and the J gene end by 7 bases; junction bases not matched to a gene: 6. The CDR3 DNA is TGTGCCAGCTCACCTCCAGGGGGACGGAATGAGCAGTTCTTC. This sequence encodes CASSPPGGRNEQFF.

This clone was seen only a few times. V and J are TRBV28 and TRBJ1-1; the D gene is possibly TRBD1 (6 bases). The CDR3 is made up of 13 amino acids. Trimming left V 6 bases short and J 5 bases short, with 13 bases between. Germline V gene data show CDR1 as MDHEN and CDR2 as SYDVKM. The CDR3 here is CASRNRDRTEAFF. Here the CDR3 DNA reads TGTGCCAGCAGGAACAGGGATCGTACTGAAGCTTTCTTT. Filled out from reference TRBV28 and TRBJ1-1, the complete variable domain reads DVKVTQSSRYLVKRTGEKVFLECVQDMDHENMFWYRQDPGLGLRLIYFSYDVKMKEKGDIPEGYSVSREKKERFSLILESASTNQTSMYLCASRNRDRTEAFFGQGTRLTVV.

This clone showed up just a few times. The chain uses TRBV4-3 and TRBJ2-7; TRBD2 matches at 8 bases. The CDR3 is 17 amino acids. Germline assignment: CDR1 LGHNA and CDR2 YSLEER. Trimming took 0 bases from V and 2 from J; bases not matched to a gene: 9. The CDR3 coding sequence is TGCGCCAGCAGCCAAGATTGGACTAGCCGGAGGACCTACGAGCAGTACTTC. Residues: CASSQDWTSRRTYEQYF.

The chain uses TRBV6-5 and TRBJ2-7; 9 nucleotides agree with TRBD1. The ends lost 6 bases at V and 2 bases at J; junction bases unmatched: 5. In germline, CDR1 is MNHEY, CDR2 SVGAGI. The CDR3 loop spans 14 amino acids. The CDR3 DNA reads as TGTGCCAGCAGCCGGGACAGGGTTACCTACGAGCAGTACTTC. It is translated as CASSRDRVTYEQYF.

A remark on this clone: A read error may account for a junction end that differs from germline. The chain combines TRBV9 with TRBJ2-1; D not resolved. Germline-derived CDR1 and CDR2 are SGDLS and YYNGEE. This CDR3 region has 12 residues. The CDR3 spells CASSVGYTEQFF. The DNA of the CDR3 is TGTGCCAGCAGCGTAGGGTACACTGAGCAGTTCTTC.

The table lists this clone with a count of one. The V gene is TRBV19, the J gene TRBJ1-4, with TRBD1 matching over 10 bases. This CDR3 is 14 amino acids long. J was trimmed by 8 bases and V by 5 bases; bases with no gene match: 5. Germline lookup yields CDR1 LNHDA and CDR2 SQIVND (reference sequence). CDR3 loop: CASSWGTGAEKLFF. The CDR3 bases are TGTGCCAGTAGTTGGGGGACAGGGGCCGAAAAACTGTTTTTT. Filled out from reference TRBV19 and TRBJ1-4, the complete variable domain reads DGGITQSPKYLFRKEGQNVTLSCEQNLNHDAMYWYRQDPGQGLRLIYYSQIVNDFQKGDIAEGYSVSREKKESFPLTVTSAQKNPTAFYLCASSWGTGAEKLFFGSGTQLSVL.

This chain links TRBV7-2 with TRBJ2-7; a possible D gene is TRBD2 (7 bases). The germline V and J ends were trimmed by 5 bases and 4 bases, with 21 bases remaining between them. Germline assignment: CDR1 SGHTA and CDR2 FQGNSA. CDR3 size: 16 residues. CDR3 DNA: TGTGCCAGCAGCCCGGGGGGCCCGGGGGGTAGGTACGAGCAGTACTTC. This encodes CASSPGGPGGRYEQYF.

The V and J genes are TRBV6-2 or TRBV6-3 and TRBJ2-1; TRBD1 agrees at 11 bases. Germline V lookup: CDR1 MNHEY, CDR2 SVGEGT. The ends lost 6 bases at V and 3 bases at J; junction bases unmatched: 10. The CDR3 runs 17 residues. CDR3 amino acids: CASSHSPGTGGYNEQFF. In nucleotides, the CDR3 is TGTGCCAGCAGCCACAGCCCCGGGACAGGGGGCTACAATGAGCAGTTCTTC.

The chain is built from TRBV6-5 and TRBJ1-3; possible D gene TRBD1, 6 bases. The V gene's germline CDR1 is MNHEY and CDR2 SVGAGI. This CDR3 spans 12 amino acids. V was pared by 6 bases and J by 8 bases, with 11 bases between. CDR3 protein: CASSSRGHTIYF. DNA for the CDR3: TGTGCCAGCAGCTCCAGGGGTCACACCATATATTTT.

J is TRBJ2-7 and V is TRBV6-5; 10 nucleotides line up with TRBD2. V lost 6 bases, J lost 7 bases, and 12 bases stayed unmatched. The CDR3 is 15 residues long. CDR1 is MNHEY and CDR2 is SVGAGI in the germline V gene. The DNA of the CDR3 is TGTGCCAGCAGCACCGGGGCTAGCGGGAGTGGTGAGCAGTACTTC. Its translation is CASSTGASGSGEQYF.